The 3 T cell receptor beta chains presented below share a single source sample, sequenced in a study of OX40 agonist ivuxolimab in advanced cancers. TCRdb's table, derived via immunoSEQ multiplex PCR, lists solely in-frame clones and lacks some. The table shows over 40,000 clones, with 80% to 85% occurring only once. Source: CD4+ or CD8+ T cells sorted from blood, taken in a trial of the OX40 agonist ivuxolimab. Receptor source: an adult with an advanced solid tumor such as melanoma, head and neck, liver or kidney cancer.

The gene calls are TRBV5-3 and TRBJ2-7, with D tentatively TRBD1 (6 bases). TRBV5-3 is an ORF, and what it does is uncertain. This CDR3 comprises 14 residues. Between the trimmed V and J ends, which lost 2 bases and 1 base, there was a span of 10 bases. CDR3 region: CARSFRQASYEQYF. The CDR3 DNA follows: TGTGCCAGAAGCTTTCGACAGGCTTCCTACGAGCAGTACTTC.

This rearrangement joins TRBV10-3 to TRBJ1-5, with D perhaps TRBD1 (5 bases). CDR1 is ENHRY, CDR2 SYGVKD, per germline. V lost 0 bases to trimming and J lost 7 bases, with 10 bases between them. This CDR3 spans 14 amino acids. CDR3 sequence (DNA): TGTGCCATCAGTGAGTCGACAGACGGACAGCCCCAGCATTTT. It translates to CAISESTDGQPQHF.

CDR3: CASSLVAYRGRYEQYF. The CDR3, as DNA: TGTGCCAGCAGCTTAGTGGCTTACAGGGGTAGGTACGAGCAGTACTTC. This chain links TRBV7-4 with TRBJ2-7; 7 nucleotides match TRBD1. With V trimmed by 1 base and J by 4 bases, 10 bases remained unmatched. The germline V gene has CDR1 SGHVT and CDR2 SQSDAQ. CDR3 length: 16 residues.